This T cell receptor (beta chain) originates from a study of T cell repertoires in cytomegalovirus infection. Study details: CMV infection plus the matching HLA type was flagged by public TCR beta signatures.

A few counts support this clonotype. Its cognate antigen is unknown. TCRdb re-called the reads through MiXCR, storing one row per CDR3 protein. The sample consists of 130,000 or so distinct CDR3 sequences, about 6.3% of them appearing once. Findings and limits, study-wide: In two of eight donors, the top clonotype was HLA-C-restricted CMV-specific. Identification of carriers of CMV plus the relevant HLA was performed using cumulative public TCR beta family frequency.

The CDR3 is 13 residues long. Germline CDR1 SGHRS, CDR2 YFSETQ. V was trimmed by 4 bases and J by 8 bases, leaving 15 bases between them. This rearrangement joins TRBV5-1 to TRBJ1-1; D not certain. The TCR originated in a human donor in good health (CMV status not recorded). Some clones in this sample may be carry-over from other donors' samples. Sequencing input: PBMCs. Here the CDR3 DNA reads TGCGCCAGCAGCGCCGGCCAGTCTGCCGAAGCTTTCTTT. Translating it yields CASSAGQSAEAFF.